This T cell receptor beta chain was documented in a study of T-cell memory formation after mild COVID-19. Study in general: Most TCR clusters belonged to a single donor. Study-level points and caveats: Clones contracting day 15 to 85 were balanced CD4/CD8; later expanders leaned CD4+. A subset of responding clones appeared in pre-infection memory, suggesting cross-reactive memory joined. Second-wave clones reaching peak frequency on day 37 lacked confirmed SARS-CoV-2 specificity.

V was pared by 2 bases and J by 0 bases, with 13 bases between. The CDR3 sequence is 17 residues long. Per the germline V gene, CDR1 is LGHNA and CDR2 is YSLEER. One entry per CDR3 protein results from TCRdb running MiXCR on the 5' RACE reads. The sample lists some 160,000 distinct CDR3 sequences, over 10% occurring once. This clonotype was picked up one time. Its matching antigen is unknown. The chain joins TRBV4-3 to TRBJ2-2; D unresolved. Sequences were obtained from PBMCs or a T cell subset sorted from them (not recorded which). This clonotype was obtained from a man aged 18 to 29 who had mild COVID-19 (a few samples of this study predate the infection). Cell type and time point are not known. In nucleotides, the CDR3 is TGCGCCAGCAGCCAATCTTCGGGTTGGACGAACACCGGGGAGCTGTTTTTT. It codes for CASSQSSGWTNTGELFF.